Given below is one T cell receptor (beta chain) in context. Its antigen target is currently unknown. Base-call qualities are not available, and no considerably larger clone is one nucleotide away. The data stem from a study of T cell responses to AZD1222 COVID-19 vaccine (TCRdb year 2021). General notes on the study: TCR sequencing was performed for about 250 trial participants, of whom 207 were given two doses of AZD1222 and approximately 25 were given two doses of MenACWY control vaccine. Trial participants were enrolled into age subgroups of 18-55, 56-69 and 70-plus years, which contained approximately 150, 30 and 60 TCR-sequenced participants, respectively.

The sample's time point label, in plain terms: about 28 days (+/-7) after the second vaccine dose. AZD1222 recipients given second doses at about 4 weeks or at about 12 weeks were pooled, since spike-specific TCR depth and breadth were not found to differ between the two schedules. Samples from vaccinated people were obtained from the UK trials COV001 and COV002, which included a single-blind randomized controlled phase 2/3 trial of AZD1222 (ChAdOx1 nCoV-19) in healthy adults. Trial participant PBMC samples were collected at day 0 and day 28 after the second dose for TCRbeta chain sequencing. From the cysteine up to the phenylalanine, the CDR3 has a length of 15 residues. Of the read, only the CDR3 DNA is kept; its 45 bases are in frame from base 1. As encoded in the germline V gene (reference sequence), CDR1 is MNHNY while CDR2 is SVGAGI. At the junction V is shortened by 0 bases and J by 7 bases, with 12 bases in between.

The CDR3 regions of human TCRbeta chains were subjected to immunosequencing. The original pipeline was this. TCRs in the repertoires were compared against a reference library of SARS-CoV-2-specific TCRs that had been generated with the MIRA antigen-specificity platform. Breadth meant the fraction of unique TCRs that were SARS-CoV-2-associated, whereas depth meant the fraction of total T cells that were SARS-CoV-2-associated. Each spike-specific TCR was assigned to its reactive spike region and to a CD4 or CD8 class using the MIRA data. Log10-transformed breadth and depth values were compared by one-way ANOVA with Sidak's multiple comparisons tests. The source is immuneACCESS, and TCRdb retained only in-frame sequences with V and J called. Part of the clones is not carried over; for the studies checked, unresolved V genes explain less than half of this, and the remainder is unexplained. V and J calls and clone size follow that table, whereas D and trimming were derived from the DNA. This sample has tens of thousands of clones in its table, and about four fifths of those were observed once. The top ten clones comprise about 27% of the sample.

What the study reported, not specific to this receptor: The vaccine-associated CD4 TCRs covered the entire spike protein, and the dominant responses fell in regions 160-218 and 743-854. The 56-69-year group was small, and its depth increase did not reach significance, likely because of low power. Reportedly, close to half of the unique spike-specific TCRs recognized epitopes lying outside the regions that are mutated in the B.1.351 and B.1.1.7 variants. Conclusions about previously exposed vaccinees are limited, since just a handful of AZD1222 recipients were seropositive for SARS-CoV-2 at baseline. Participants were mostly white British and included more females than males, and it was suggested by the authors that clonal diversity may have been underestimated. After two AZD1222 doses, both the breadth and the depth of spike-specific TCRs were significantly higher than at day 0 and than in MenACWY recipients. Because no day 14 peak-response samples were available, the repertoires could be characterized only after the peak T cell response.

This TCR came from an adult who received the AZD1222 COVID-19 vaccine. The V and J segments used are TRBV6-6 and TRBJ1-4, with TRBD1 perhaps the D gene, on 5 matching bases. The source was peripheral blood, collected 28 days after the second AZD1222 dose. The nucleotides read TGTGCCAGCAGTTACTCAGGGGCGCGAGGTGAAAAACTGTTTTTT. Protein translation: CASSYSGARGEKLFF.